The 6 T cell receptor beta chains in this list originate from one sample, sequenced in a study of blood T cell repertoires in COVID-19. Assay used: immunoSEQ multiplex PCR; TCRdb lists only in-frame clones, some missing. In the table there are some 180,000 clones, around 83% of which are singletons. The sequenced sample consisted of peripheral blood. These receptors were obtained from a woman aged 70-85 years who had recovered from COVID-19.

The rearrangement uses TRBV3-1 (or the pseudogene TRBV3-2) and TRBJ2-7, with D tentatively TRBD1 (5 bases). Deletions cut 4 bases from V and 6 bases from J, with 13 bases between. The CDR3 has 13 residues. Germline V lookup: CDR1 LGHDT, CDR2 YNNKEL (reference sequence). For the CDR3, the DNA is TGTGCCAGCAGCCGCAGGACACTGGCCGAGCAGTACTTC. It is translated as CASSRRTLAEQYF.

The chain joins TRBV5-1 to TRBJ2-1; D may be TRBD2 (5 bases). CDR1 is SGHRS and CDR2 is YFSETQ in the germline V gene. The CDR3 runs 13 residues. Trimming stripped 2 bases from V and 6 bases from J, with 9 bases between. CDR3 protein: CASSFEGGNEQFF. For the CDR3, the DNA is TGCGCCAGCAGCTTCGAGGGTGGCAATGAGCAGTTCTTC.

On this clone: An end of the junction differs from the germline gene, which may be a read error. The chain carries TRBV4-2 and TRBJ1-2; 10 bases map to TRBD1. The CDR3 covers 15 residues. CDR1 is LGHNA, CDR2 YNFKEQ, per germline. The CDR3 sequence: CASSPTAPTGGGGSF. CDR3 bases: TGTGCCAGCAGCCCAACGGCCCCGACAGGGGGCGGGGGCAGTTTC.

This rearrangement joins TRBV19 to TRBJ1-5; 7 nucleotides agree with TRBD1. The CDR3 runs 15 residues. J lost 4 bases, V lost 4 bases, and 7 bases had no gene match. Per the germline V gene, CDR1 is LNHDA and CDR2 is SQIVND (reference sequence). The CDR3 here is CASSTRQTGNQPQHF. The CDR3 coding sequence is TGTGCCAGTAGTACCCGACAGACAGGGAATCAGCCCCAGCATTTT. Filled out from reference TRBV19 and TRBJ1-5, the complete variable domain reads DGGITQSPKYLFRKEGQNVTLSCEQNLNHDAMYWYRQDPGQGLRLIYYSQIVNDFQKGDIAEGYSVSREKKESFPLTVTSAQKNPTAFYLCASSTRQTGNQPQHFGDGTRLSIL.

The chain employs TRBV2 and TRBJ2-7; the D gene is possibly TRBD1 (6 bases). Germline CDR1 and CDR2: SNHLY and FYNNEI. There are 13 residues in the CDR3. Trimming cost V 4 bases and J 2 bases, with 9 bases left between them. The CDR3 DNA is TGTGCCAGCAGTGGGGGGCACACCTACGAGCAGTACTTC. Translating it yields CASSGGHTYEQYF.

The V and J genes are TRBV19 and TRBJ2-5, with 8 positions matching TRBD2. V shed 6 bases, J shed 5 bases, and the junction held 11 bases outside the gene matches. The V gene's germline CDR1 is LNHDA and CDR2 SQIVND (reference sequence). The CDR3 has 15 amino acids. CDR3: CASSPSGGRGETQYF. For the CDR3, the DNA is TGTGCCAGTAGCCCGAGCGGGGGCCGGGGGGAGACCCAGTACTTC.